The 26 T cell receptor beta chains given below trace back to one sample, sequenced in a study of blood T cell repertoires in COVID-19. This table comes from immunoSEQ multiplex PCR, and its TCRdb copy is limited to in-frame clones, with some not included. The profile covers 25,000 to 35,000 clones, with about two thirds appearing a single time and roughly 21% taken by the ten largest. The sample consisted of peripheral blood. These receptors were collected from a boy between 2 and 10 years old with active or convalescent COVID-19.

This clone has more than one count but fewer than ten. The chain carries TRBV29-1 and TRBJ1-1; 9 positions agree with TRBD1. The germline V gene has CDR1 SQVTM and CDR2 ANQGSEA. V lost 5 bases to trimming and J lost 1 base; unmatched junction nucleotides: 5. There are 14 residues in the CDR3. The CDR3 loop is CSVKRGQGNTEAFF. The CDR3 DNA is TGCAGCGTTAAGAGGGGACAGGGGAACACTGAAGCTTTCTTT.

This clone was seen a handful of times. The chain's CDR3 is CASSPGPGLDRFHEQFF. The CDR3 DNA is TGTGCCAGCAGCCCAGGGCCGGGACTAGATCGGTTCCATGAGCAGTTCTTC. This chain uses TRBV11-2 with TRBJ2-1; 8 nucleotides align to TRBD2. The germline V gene encodes CDR1 SGHAT and CDR2 FQNNGV. The length of the CDR3 is 17 residues. The J segment lost 8 bases and the V segment lost 5 bases, leaving 17 bases of the junction unmatched.

The genes are TRBV9 and TRBJ1-1; no definite D call. This CDR3 is 15 amino acids long. Per the germline V gene, CDR1 is SGDLS and CDR2 is YYNGEE. Trimming stripped 2 bases from V and 4 bases from J, with 15 bases between. CDR3 DNA: TGTGCCAGCAGCGTCCACTCCGGGGTTACCACTGAAGCTTTCTTT. It encodes CASSVHSGVTTEAFF. The whole variable domain, filled in from reference TRBV9 and TRBJ1-1, reads DSGVTQTPKHLITATGQRVTLRCSPRSGDLSVYWYQQSLDQGLQFLIQYYNGEERAKGNILERFSAQQFPDLHSELNLSSLELGDSALYFCASSVHSGVTTEAFFGQGTRLTVV.

This chain uses TRBV7-9 with TRBJ1-3, with 10 nucleotides matching TRBD1. The V and J ends lost 5 bases and 4 bases, in that order; junction bases with no gene match: 8. This CDR3 contains 16 residues. Germline V CDR1 and CDR2: SEHNR, FQNEAQ (reference sequence). CDR3 nucleotide sequence: TGTGCCAGCAGCAAAAGACAGGGGGCCAAGGGAAACACCATATATTTT. Translating it yields CASSKRQGAKGNTIYF.

This chain's CDR3 is CASSVSGGATDTQYF. In nucleotides, the CDR3 is TGTGCCAGCAGCGTTAGCGGGGGGGCGACAGATACGCAGTATTTT. The chain has TRBV9 and TRBJ2-3; 11 bases map to TRBD2. The CDR3 has 15 residues. Germline V gene data show CDR1 as SGDLS and CDR2 as YYNGEE. V lost 2 bases and J lost 3; bases outside the gene matches: 2.

This clone has a single count. The rearrangement joins TRBV28 to TRBJ1-4, with TRBD1 matching over 7 bases. CDR1 and CDR2 from the germline V gene are MDHEN and SYDVKM. The CDR3 totals 14 residues. V was pared by 3 bases and J by 6 bases, with 4 bases of the junction left unmatched. CDR3: CASSFGDRDEKLFF. CDR3 sequence (DNA): TGTGCCAGCAGTTTTGGGGACAGAGATGAAAAACTGTTTTTT.

The chain has TRBV6-5 and TRBJ1-2, with a tentative D call TRBD1 (5 bases). Trimming left V 3 bases short and J 7 bases short, with 18 bases between. The CDR3 spans 15 residues. Germline V gene data show CDR1 as MNHEY and CDR2 as SVGAGI. For the CDR3, the DNA is TGTGCCAGCAGTTATATCCGAAGGCAGGGAGGTGGCTACACCTTC. Protein product: CASSYIRRQGGGYTF.

CDR3 nucleotide sequence: TGTGCCAGCAGCCCCTCGGGGGGTACGCAGTATTTT. Translation gives CASSPSGGTQYF. The V gene is TRBV5-5, the J gene TRBJ2-3; 7 nucleotides line up with TRBD2. J lost 8 bases, V lost 4 bases, and 4 bases had no gene match. This CDR3 contains 12 residues. The germline CDR1 and CDR2 sequences are SGHKS and YYEKEE (reference sequence). Full variable domain (remainder filled in from reference TRBV5-5 and TRBJ2-3): DAGVTQSPTHLIKTRGQQVTLRCSPISGHKSVSWYQQVLGQGPQFIFQYYEKEERGRGNFPDRFSARQFPNYSSELNVNALLLGDSALYLCASSPSGGTQYFGPGTRLTVL.

This chain connects TRBV19 to TRBJ1-6; no clear D. V was pared by 3 bases and J by 2 bases, with 8 bases between. The germline V gene encodes CDR1 LNHDA and CDR2 SQIVND (reference sequence). The CDR3 length is 15 residues. CDR3 sequence reads: CASSISRTYNSPLHF. The DNA of the CDR3 is TGTGCCAGTAGTATCAGTCGCACCTATAATTCACCCCTCCACTTT.

As for this clone: The sample contains more than one DNA sequence encoding this CDR3. The CDR3 loop reads CASRDGSYSYNSPLHF. The CDR3 DNA reads TGCGCCAGCCGGGACGGGAGTTATTCCTATAATTCACCCCTCCACTTT. The V call is TRBV5-1, the J call TRBJ1-6; a possible D gene is TRBD1 (5 bases). Germline CDR1 reads SGHRS; CDR2 reads YFSETQ. The CDR3 is 16 amino acids. The ends were cut back, 7 bases at V and 1 base at J, with 15 bases in the middle.

The rearrangement joins TRBV6-6 to TRBJ2-1; 11 bases fit TRBD2. This CDR3 has 14 residues. The J segment lost 8 bases and the V segment lost 7 bases, leaving 7 bases of the junction unmatched. Germline-derived CDR1 and CDR2 are MNHNY and SVGAGI (reference sequence). CDR3 nucleotides: TGTGCCAGCAATAGCGGGAGGGCCGGGGATGAGCAGTTCTTC. Its protein product is CASNSGRAGDEQFF.

As DNA, the CDR3 is TGTGCCAGCGCAAAGGGGGCAGGGGGCACAGATACGCAGTATTTT. As protein: CASAKGAGGTDTQYF. V usage is TRBV7-2 and J usage is TRBJ2-3; 7 bases fit TRBD1. Germline V gene sequence: CDR1 SGHTA, CDR2 FQGNSA. CDR3 length: 15 amino acids. V lost 8 bases, J lost 1 base, and 9 bases stayed unmatched.

There are a few counts of this clone. The CDR3 DNA reads TGCAGTGCTAGTACCCCGGGACAGGGCCTAAATCAGCCCCAGCATTTT. Translating gives CSASTPGQGLNQPQHF. This chain joins TRBV20-1 and TRBJ1-5; 9 positions match TRBD1. This CDR3 has 16 amino acids. V lost 3 bases, J lost 4 bases, and 10 bases stayed unmatched. CDR1 and CDR2 from the germline V gene are DFQATT and SNEGSKA (reference sequence).

The chain joins TRBV4-1 to TRBJ1-5; 7 nucleotides line up with TRBD1. J was trimmed by 4 bases and V by 4 bases; bases with no gene match: 7. Germline V lookup: CDR1 MGHRA, CDR2 YSYEKL. The CDR3 totals 15 residues. For the CDR3, the DNA is TGCGCCAGCAGCCGGTACAGGGGATTAAATCAGCCCCAGCATTTT. It encodes CASSRYRGLNQPQHF.

Points on this clone: This CDR3 is also generated by other DNA sequences in the sample. The chain carries TRBV6-5 and TRBJ1-2; a weak D match, TRBD1 (5 bases). Germline lookup yields CDR1 MNHEY and CDR2 SVGAGI. The CDR3 runs to 14 residues. V lost 6 bases to trimming and J lost 2 bases, with 13 bases between them. This CDR3 is CASSRMGQNYGYTF. The CDR3 DNA reads TGTGCCAGCAGCCGGATGGGGCAGAACTATGGCTACACCTTC.

The CDR3 protein is CSVRGDRFSTGELFF. CDR3 bases: TGCAGCGTTAGGGGCGACAGGTTTAGCACCGGGGAGCTGTTTTTT. This chain uses TRBV29-1 with TRBJ2-2, with D perhaps TRBD1 (6 bases). This CDR3 spans 15 amino acids. From germline, CDR1 is SQVTM and CDR2 ANQGSEA. V was trimmed by 5 bases and J by 4 bases, leaving 17 bases between them.

J is TRBJ2-2 and V is TRBV18; 7 bases match TRBD2. V shed 0 bases and J 2 bases; nucleotides not matched to a gene: 3. The CDR3 runs to 16 residues. The germline CDR1 and CDR2 sequences are KGHSH and LQKENI. CDR3 sequence (DNA): TGTGCCAGCTCACCACCGGGACTAAAAAACACCGGGGAGCTGTTTTTT. Translation: CASSPPGLKNTGELFF.

The rearrangement joins TRBV18 to TRBJ1-5; TRBD1 aligns across 7 bases. The CDR3 has 14 amino acids. The junction had 4 bases not matched to a gene; V was cut back by 3 bases and J by 5 bases. CDR1 is KGHSH and CDR2 is LQKENI in the germline V gene. CDR3 region: CASSPPGTDQPQHF. The CDR3 DNA follows: TGTGCCAGCTCACCCCCCGGGACAGATCAGCCCCAGCATTTT.

In this sample, this clone turned up many times. The gene calls are TRBV7-8 and TRBJ1-5; D might be TRBD1 (5 bases). CDR3 length: 15 amino acids. Trimming left V 1 base short and J 6 bases short, with 13 bases between. Germline assignment: CDR1 SGHVS and CDR2 FQNEAQ. CDR3 coding DNA: TGTGCCAGCAGCTTAGTTGGGGGAGGGAGTCAGCCCCAGCATTTT. Translated: CASSLVGGGSQPQHF.

The chain uses TRBV12-3 or TRBV12-4 and TRBJ1-2, with D maybe TRBD1 (5 bases). The CDR3 is 12 residues long. Trimming shortened V by 6 bases and J by 5 bases, and 10 bases separated the two germline ends. The DNA of the CDR3 is TGTGCCAGCAGCATGGACAATTATGGCTACACCTTC. It yields the protein CASSMDNYGYTF.

By its share, this clone is medium-sized. This rearrangement joins TRBV27 to TRBJ2-7; 11 bases agree with TRBD2. This CDR3 region has 15 residues. Germline CDR1 MNHEY, CDR2 SMNVEV (reference sequence). V dropped 8 bases and J dropped 1; count of bases not matched to a gene: 7. The CDR3, as DNA: TGTGCCAGCTCCGGGACTAGCGGCTTGTCCTACGAGCAGTACTTC. Translated, it gives CASSGTSGLSYEQYF.

The genes are TRBV6-2 or TRBV6-3 and TRBJ2-7; no reliable D call. The CDR3 contains 17 residues. Looked up from germline, CDR1 is MNHEY and CDR2 is SVGEGT. Trimming removed 3 bases from V and 2 bases from J, with 20 bases in between. CDR3: CASSYAVPALRTYEQYF. CDR3 bases: TGTGCCAGCAGTTATGCAGTACCCGCCTTACGTACCTACGAGCAGTACTTC.

This clone was recorded only once. The chain employs TRBV4-1 and TRBJ1-3; possible D gene TRBD1, 5 bases. This CDR3 is 16 amino acids long. The germline V gene has CDR1 MGHRA and CDR2 YSYEKL. The germline V and J ends were trimmed by 1 base and 0 bases, with 10 bases remaining between them. CDR3: CASSQGRGVSGNTIYF. The CDR3 DNA sequence: TGCGCCAGCAGCCAAGGACGGGGGGTCTCTGGAAACACCATATATTTT.

The rearrangement uses TRBV2 and TRBJ2-1; tentatively, D is TRBD1 (5 bases). Looked up from germline, CDR1 is SNHLY and CDR2 is FYNNEI. There are 15 residues in the CDR3. Trimming stripped 7 bases from V and 9 bases from J, with 22 bases between. CDR3 sequence reads: CASKAGALIQGEQFF. The CDR3 DNA reads as TGTGCCAGCAAGGCTGGGGCTCTCATTCAGGGTGAGCAGTTCTTC.

The rearrangement links TRBV9 to TRBJ2-3, with TRBD1 identical over 9 bases. There are 16 residues in the CDR3. V lost 2 bases to trimming and J lost 4 bases; unmatched junction nucleotides: 8. CDR1 SGDLS and CDR2 YYNGEE come from the germline V gene. CDR3 sequence reads: CASSVDLGQGADTQYF. The CDR3 DNA follows: TGTGCCAGCAGCGTCGACTTGGGACAGGGCGCAGATACGCAGTATTTT.

The gene calls are TRBV7-2 and TRBJ2-3, with TRBD2 matching 8 bases. Trimming took 1 base from V and 2 from J; bases not matched to a gene: 8. CDR3 length equals 17 residues. Germline V gene data show CDR1 as SGHTA and CDR2 as FQGNSA. CDR3 sequence: CASSLDYTGGYTDTQYF. The CDR3 DNA reads as TGTGCCAGCAGCTTAGATTATACGGGGGGGTACACAGATACGCAGTATTTT.